The 9 T cell receptor beta chains below come from one sample, sequenced in a study of blood T cell repertoires in COVID-19. The repertoire was sequenced with immunoSEQ multiplex PCR; TCRdb's copy has only in-frame clones and lacks some. The sample shows some 150,000 clones, about four fifths of them seen only once. The sequenced sample was peripheral blood. Source of these receptors: a man in his fifties or sixties with acute or convalescent COVID-19.

This clone was observed a few times. The rearrangement links TRBV6-2 or TRBV6-3 to TRBJ1-6, with TRBD1 matching over 8 bases. With 7 bases clipped from V and 7 bases from J, the junction kept 9 bases outside the gene matches. This CDR3 has 15 amino acids. Germline V gene sequence: CDR1 MNHEY, CDR2 SVGEGT. The CDR3 sequence is CASTPRDRHNSPLHF. The DNA for the CDR3 is TGTGCCAGCACCCCCCGGGACAGGCACAATTCACCCCTCCACTTT.

V usage is TRBV24-1 and J usage is TRBJ2-5; TRBD1 matches at 8 bases. Germline V gene sequence: CDR1 KGHDR, CDR2 SFDVKD. Trimming took 2 bases from V and 4 from J; bases not matched to a gene: 8. The CDR3 is made up of 16 amino acids. The CDR3 nucleotides read TGTGCCACCAGTGATTCCGGACAGGGAAGGGGAGAGACCCAGTACTTC. Translated: CATSDSGQGRGETQYF.

J is TRBJ2-1 and V is TRBV19, with D tentatively TRBD2 (6 bases). The CDR3 totals 20 residues. V was trimmed by 2 bases and J by 3 bases, leaving 26 bases between them. The germline V gene encodes CDR1 LNHDA and CDR2 SQIVND (reference sequence). The CDR3 DNA reads as TGTGCCAGTAGTATATCCTTGACAGCCGAGATAGGAGGGCACTACAATGAGCAGTTCTTC. Translated: CASSISLTAEIGGHYNEQFF. Filled out from reference TRBV19 and TRBJ2-1, the complete variable domain reads DGGITQSPKYLFRKEGQNVTLSCEQNLNHDAMYWYRQDPGQGLRLIYYSQIVNDFQKGDIAEGYSVSREKKESFPLTVTSAQKNPTAFYLCASSISLTAEIGGHYNEQFFGPGTRLTVL.

The rearrangement links TRBV4-1 to TRBJ2-1; 8 bases match TRBD2. Trimming removed 1 base from V and 8 bases from J; junction bases left unmatched: 13. This CDR3 has 17 residues. Germline V gene lookup returns CDR1 MGHRA and CDR2 YSYEKL. The CDR3, as DNA: TGCGCCAGCAGCCAAGTTGTCCGCACGACTAGCGCACATGAGCAGTTCTTC. It encodes CASSQVVRTTSAHEQFF.

The J gene is TRBJ2-3, the V gene TRBV4-1; 8 bases agree with TRBD2. With V trimmed by 4 bases and J by 5 bases, 11 bases remained unmatched. CDR3 length equals 16 residues. Germline values: CDR1 MGHRA, CDR2 YSYEKL. The CDR3 nucleotides are TGCGCCAGCAGCCCAGATAGCGGGGCCCCCCTAGATACGCAGTATTTT. Translated, it gives CASSPDSGAPLDTQYF.

V and J are TRBV19 and TRBJ1-2, with 8 positions matching TRBD1. Germline assignment: CDR1 LNHDA and CDR2 SQIVND (reference sequence). Trimming removed 7 bases from V and 5 bases from J; junction bases left unmatched: 12. This CDR3 has 15 amino acids. CDR3 sequence: CASKDRGLGNYGYTF. The CDR3 nucleotides are TGTGCCAGTAAAGACAGGGGATTAGGGAATTATGGCTACACCTTC.

The chain's CDR3 is CASMRGGDPYNEQFF. The CDR3 region has the DNA TGTGCCAGTATGCGGGGGGGCGACCCCTACAATGAGCAGTTCTTC. The chain has TRBV19 and TRBJ2-1; TRBD2 aligns across 9 bases. Germline-derived CDR1 and CDR2 are LNHDA and SQIVND (reference sequence). Germline trimming cut 7 bases from V and 2 bases from J; bases unmatched to any gene: 6. The length of the CDR3 is 15 residues.

The chain recombines TRBV6-4 with TRBJ1-2; 9 bases are a match to TRBD1. CDR3 length: 14 amino acids. Germline-derived CDR1 and CDR2 are MRHNA and SNTAGT. V shed 0 bases and J 8 bases; nucleotides not matched to a gene: 4. The CDR3 region is CASSDSGQGTGYTF. The CDR3, as DNA: TGTGCCAGCAGTGACTCAGGACAGGGGACCGGCTACACCTTC.

V usage is TRBV28 and J usage is TRBJ2-7; D not resolved. The CDR3 is 12 residues long. V lost 6 bases, J lost 3 bases, and 9 bases lay in between. Germline assignment: CDR1 MDHEN and CDR2 SYDVKM. The CDR3 protein is CASRYASYEQYF. CDR3 DNA sequence: TGTGCCAGCAGGTACGCGAGCTACGAGCAGTACTTC. Based on the CDR3 plus reference TRBV28 and TRBJ2-7, the full variable domain is DVKVTQSSRYLVKRTGEKVFLECVQDMDHENMFWYRQDPGLGLRLIYFSYDVKMKEKGDIPEGYSVSREKKERFSLILESASTNQTSMYLCASRYASYEQYFGPGTRLTVT.